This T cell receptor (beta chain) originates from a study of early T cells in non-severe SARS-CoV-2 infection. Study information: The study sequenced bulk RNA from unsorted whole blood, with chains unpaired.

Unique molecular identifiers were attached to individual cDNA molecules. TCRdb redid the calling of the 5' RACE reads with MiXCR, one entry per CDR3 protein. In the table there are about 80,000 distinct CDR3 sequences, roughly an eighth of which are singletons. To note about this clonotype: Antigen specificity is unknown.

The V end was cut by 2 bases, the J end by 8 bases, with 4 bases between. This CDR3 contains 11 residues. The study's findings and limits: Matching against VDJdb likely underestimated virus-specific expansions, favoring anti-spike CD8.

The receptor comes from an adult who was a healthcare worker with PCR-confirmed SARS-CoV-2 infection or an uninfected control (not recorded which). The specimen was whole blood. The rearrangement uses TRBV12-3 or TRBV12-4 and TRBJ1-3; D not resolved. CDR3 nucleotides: TGTGCCAGCAGTTTAAAATACACCATATATTTT. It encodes CASSLKYTIYF.